The 9 T cell receptor beta chains below come from one sample, sequenced in a study of cytotoxic CD8 clonotypes in ibrutinib-treated CLL. The repertoire was sequenced with immunoSEQ multiplex PCR; TCRdb's copy has only in-frame clones and lacks some. Among around 30,000 clones listed, approximately 57% were seen once. The source material was PBMCs, sampled before ibrutinib treatment. The source is a human donor with chronic lymphocytic leukemia.

This chain uses TRBV2 with TRBJ2-1; TRBD2 agrees at 10 bases. The CDR3 covers 17 residues. CDR1 is SNHLY, CDR2 FYNNEI, per germline. V lost 8 bases and J lost 8; bases outside the gene matches: 18. In nucleotides, the CDR3 is TGTGCCAGCTGCAGCGGGAGGGCACATTTCTTACCCGATGAGCAGTTCTTC. Translation: CASCSGRAHFLPDEQFF.

The V and J genes are TRBV5-6 and TRBJ2-5; D remains ambiguous. V was shortened by 0 bases and J by 5 bases, with 8 bases between the two germline ends. Germline V gene lookup returns CDR1 SGHDT and CDR2 YYEEEE. The CDR3 is 13 residues long. CDR3 sequence reads: CASSLGMGETQYF. The CDR3 DNA reads as TGTGCCAGCAGCTTGGGGATGGGGGAGACCCAGTACTTC.

V usage is TRBV7-2 and J usage is TRBJ2-1; a possible D gene is TRBD2 (5 bases). Per the germline V gene, CDR1 is SGHTA and CDR2 is FQGNSA. The CDR3 length is 14 residues. V was cut by 1 base and J by 3 bases, with 7 bases left in between. The CDR3: CASSLGLFYNEQFF. In nucleotides, the CDR3 is TGTGCCAGCAGCTTAGGACTATTCTACAATGAGCAGTTCTTC.

The J gene is TRBJ2-3, the V gene TRBV2; the match to TRBD2 covers 8 bases. V shed 8 bases and J 2 bases; nucleotides not matched to a gene: 3. Germline assignment: CDR1 SNHLY and CDR2 FYNNEI. This CDR3 is built from 13 residues. Here the CDR3 reads CASCGRNTDTQYF. In nucleotides, the CDR3 is TGTGCCAGCTGCGGGAGGAACACAGATACGCAGTATTTT.

The chain couples TRBV9 to TRBJ2-7; the match to TRBD2 covers 10 bases. The CDR3 totals 16 residues. From germline, CDR1 is SGDLS and CDR2 YYNGEE. J lost 1 base, V lost 0 bases, and 4 bases had no gene match. Here the CDR3 reads CASSVGASGGSYEQYF. The CDR3 DNA is TGTGCCAGCAGCGTAGGGGCTAGCGGGGGATCCTACGAGCAGTACTTC.

This rearrangement joins TRBV7-2 to TRBJ1-1; D uncertain. The CDR3 is made up of 15 amino acids. The germline gives CDR1 SGHTA, CDR2 FQGNSA. Deletions cut 0 bases from V and 5 bases from J, with 13 bases between. Here the CDR3 DNA reads TGTGCCAGCAGCTTAGCGTGGATTTGGGGAACTGAAGCTTTCTTT. It yields the protein CASSLAWIWGTEAFF.

The chain employs TRBV5-1 and TRBJ1-1; no reliable D call. The CDR3 totals 13 residues. Trimming left V 3 bases short and J 1 base short, with 7 bases between. Per the germline V gene, CDR1 is SGHRS and CDR2 is YFSETQ. The CDR3 DNA reads TGCGCCAGCAGCTCCGGCCCGAACACTGAAGCTTTCTTT. Its protein is CASSSGPNTEAFF. Together with reference TRBV5-1 and TRBJ1-1, the CDR3 gives the full variable domain: KAGVTQTPRYLIKTRGQQVTLSCSPISGHRSVSWYQQTPGQGLQFLFEYFSETQRNKGNFPGRFSGRQFSNSRSEMNVSTLELGDSALYLCASSSGPNTEAFFGQGTRLTVV.

This clone was detected a few times. The CDR3 reads CASSPGSGNEQYF. The CDR3 DNA sequence: TGCGCCAGCTCGCCGGGTAGCGGGAACGAGCAGTACTTC. The chain combines TRBV10-1 with TRBJ2-7; TRBD2 aligns across 8 bases. V shed 8 bases and J 5 bases; nucleotides not matched to a gene: 8. This CDR3 spans 13 amino acids. The V gene's germline CDR1 is WNHNN and CDR2 SYGVQD (reference sequence).

In this sample, this clone turned up a few times. This chain links TRBV28 with TRBJ2-3; perhaps TRBD2 as D (6 bases). This CDR3 spans 12 amino acids. Trimming removed 6 bases at V and 8 bases at J, with 12 bases between. Per the germline V gene, CDR1 is MDHEN and CDR2 is SYDVKM. The CDR3 nucleotides read TGTGCCAGCAGCCTACGGAGGGTTACGCAGTATTTT. The encoded protein is CASSLRRVTQYF.